This T cell receptor (beta chain) was observed in a study of cytomegalovirus exposure and HLA in healthy donors. Study-level points and caveats: The authors later linked a missense DCLRE1C variant to TCR beta V- and J-gene trimming. There was a cluster of highly shared sequence variants that was likely a sequencing artifact. Cytomegalovirus association was listed for approximately 160 TCR beta chains. The dataset shows that most TCR sequences were rare, while some public TCRs occurred in many donors.

Remarks on this clone: Its antigen is undetermined.

The CDR3 runs to 15 residues. Per the germline V gene, CDR1 is MNHEY and CDR2 is SMNVEV (reference sequence). The trim removed 7 bases at V and 5 bases at J, leaving 12 bases unmatched. Both 60 Vbeta primers and 13 Jbeta primers went into the PCR. Sequenced by immunoSEQ multiplex PCR; TCRdb stores in-frame clones only, minus some. The data include approximately 71,000 clones; the top ten clones carry under 4%. The sample comprised PBMCs. The sequence came from a female donor in good health and CMV-seropositive. The chain is built from TRBV27 and TRBJ2-7, with 9 bases matching TRBD2. The CDR3 nucleotides are TGTGCCAGCACCCCCCTGGGTAGCGGGAGACACGAGCAGTACTTC. Protein product: CASTPLGSGRHEQYF.